One sample yielded the 16 T cell receptor beta chains listed below, sequenced in a study of CD8 T cells in ankylosing spondylitis. Study-wide results and caveats: Characteristic of ankylosing spondylitis blood, it appeared, was a TCR beta motif comprising 7 to 9 highly homologous variants.

TCRdb ran MiXCR on the 5' RACE reads and lists one entry per CDR3 protein. Of around 890,000 distinct CDR3 sequences listed, approximately 10% were seen once; the top ten hold approximately 0.5%. The antigens these receptors bind are not known. The specimen sequenced was blood, either unsorted or a sorted T cell fraction (not recorded which). The receptors were sampled from a male donor with ankylosing spondylitis.

This clonotype was observed a few times. The chain has TRBV20-1 and TRBJ2-3; 10 bases map to TRBD2. The V and J ends lost 3 bases and 4 bases, in that order; junction bases with no gene match: 7. Germline lookup yields CDR1 DFQATT and CDR2 SNEGSKA (reference sequence). This CDR3 contains 15 residues. DNA for the CDR3: TGCAGTGCTAGTAGAGCGGGGGGGAGAGCAGATACGCAGTATTTT. It codes for CSASRAGGRADTQYF.

This clonotype was found a few times. This chain connects TRBV6-1 to TRBJ1-2, with 8 bases lining up with TRBD1. V shed 5 bases and J 3 bases; nucleotides not matched to a gene: 5. The CDR3 is 14 residues long. Germline lookup yields CDR1 MNHNS and CDR2 SASEGT. CDR3 region: CASSHQGADYGYTF. In nucleotides, the CDR3 is TGTGCCAGCAGTCATCAGGGGGCGGACTATGGCTACACCTTC.

V and J are TRBV28 and TRBJ2-7, with 14 bases lining up with TRBD2. The CDR3 extends over 18 amino acids. The J segment lost 1 base and the V segment lost 2 bases, leaving 7 bases of the junction unmatched. Germline values: CDR1 MDHEN, CDR2 SYDVKM. The CDR3 region has the DNA TGTGCCAGCAGTTTACAAGGACTAGCGGGAGGTTCGTCCTACGAGCAGTACTTC. It yields the protein CASSLQGLAGGSSYEQYF. Filled out from reference TRBV28 and TRBJ2-7, the complete variable domain reads DVKVTQSSRYLVKRTGEKVFLECVQDMDHENMFWYRQDPGLGLRLIYFSYDVKMKEKGDIPEGYSVSREKKERFSLILESASTNQTSMYLCASSLQGLAGGSSYEQYFGPGTRLTVT.

The sample holds a few counts of this clonotype. This sequence joins TRBV5-5 and TRBJ2-3; D is ambiguous. Germline values: CDR1 SGHKS, CDR2 YYEKEE (reference sequence). The CDR3 covers 14 residues. V lost 3 bases, J lost 2 bases, and 10 bases lay in between. CDR3 coding DNA: TGTGCCAGCAGCTCTCAGGCGTACACAGATACGCAGTATTTT. Protein sequence: CASSSQAYTDTQYF.

A few counts support this clonotype. V gene TRBV7-2 combines with J gene TRBJ2-7; no clear D gene. Germline V lookup: CDR1 SGHTA, CDR2 FQGNSA. V was clipped by 2 bases and J by 3 bases, with 8 bases between them. The CDR3 is made up of 13 amino acids. The CDR3 DNA sequence: TGTGCCAGCAGCTTATATCGCTTCTACGAGCAGTACTTC. Its translation is CASSLYRFYEQYF.

This clonotype came up a few times. The junction departs from germline at one end; a sequencing error may be responsible. This chain uses TRBV28 with TRBJ2-3; weak D call: TRBD2 (5 bases). Germline V lookup: CDR1 MDHEN, CDR2 SYDVKM. This CDR3 is 14 amino acids long. The CDR3: CPSSFGGRADTQYF. CDR3 sequence (DNA): TGTCCCAGCAGTTTCGGAGGTAGGGCAGATACGCAGTATTTT.

This clonotype has more than one count but fewer than ten. The J gene is TRBJ2-3, the V gene TRBV10-1; perhaps TRBD1 as D (6 bases). V lost 2 bases to trimming and J lost 2 bases, with 11 bases between them. There are 15 residues in the CDR3. Germline V lookup: CDR1 WNHNN, CDR2 SYGVQD (reference sequence). In DNA, the CDR3 is TGCGCCAGCAGTGAGCGCGGACAGAACACAGATACGCAGTATTTT. Its translation is CASSERGQNTDTQYF.

The sample holds a few counts of this clonotype. The chain uses TRBV28 and TRBJ1-4; 9 bases align to TRBD1. The CDR3 runs 14 residues. V gave up 5 bases and J gave up 8 bases; unmatched junction bases: 6. CDR1 MDHEN and CDR2 SYDVKM come from the germline V gene. The CDR3 bases are TGTGCCAGCAGTCTGACAGGGGGGGACGAAAAACTGTTTTTT. The encoded protein is CASSLTGGDEKLFF.

This clonotype was seen a few times. V gene TRBV18 combines with J gene TRBJ1-1, with D tentatively TRBD1 (6 bases). Germline CDR1 KGHSH, CDR2 LQKENI. With 1 base removed from V and 0 bases from J, the gap between germline ends came to 9 bases. The CDR3 has 15 amino acids. The CDR3 coding sequence is TGTGCCAGCTCACCACAGGGACACTTGAACACTGAAGCTTTCTTT. It translates to CASSPQGHLNTEAFF.

This clonotype was observed many times. The genes are TRBV27 and TRBJ2-3, with no clear D. Germline CDR1 reads MNHEY; CDR2 reads SMNVEV (reference sequence). This CDR3 is 15 amino acids long. The V gene lost 3 bases and the J gene lost 1 base, with 11 bases spanning the gap. CDR3 amino acids: CASSFDIGGTDTQYF. In DNA, the CDR3 is TGTGCCAGCAGTTTCGATATTGGGGGCACAGATACGCAGTATTTT.

Only a few counts were recorded for this clonotype. The chain combines TRBV6-5 with TRBJ1-1, with a weak D call TRBD1 (6 bases). The CDR3 spans 14 residues. The ends were cut back, 8 bases at V and 5 bases at J, with 18 bases in the middle. The germline V gene encodes CDR1 MNHEY and CDR2 SVGAGI. The CDR3 region has the DNA TGTGCCAGCGGATACATAGACAGGAGTACTGAAGCTTTCTTT. This encodes CASGYIDRSTEAFF.

The chain has TRBV7-2 and TRBJ2-5; D unresolved. V gave up 1 base and J gave up 4 bases, with 10 bases separating them. This CDR3 has 14 residues. Germline V gene sequence: CDR1 SGHTA, CDR2 FQGNSA. The CDR3 protein is CASSLVWPGETQYF. As DNA, the CDR3 is TGTGCCAGCAGCTTAGTATGGCCGGGAGAGACCCAGTACTTC. The variable domain in full, completed from reference TRBV7-2 and TRBJ2-5, reads GAGVSQSPSNKVTEKGKDVELRCDPISGHTALYWYRQSLGQGLEFLIYFQGNSAPDKSGLPSDRFSAERTGGSVSTLTIQRTQQEDSAVYLCASSLVWPGETQYFGPGTRLLVL.

The rearrangement links TRBV7-2 to TRBJ2-3; D is perhaps TRBD2 (6 bases). V lost 5 bases and J 2 bases, leaving 14 bases between the germline ends. This CDR3 region has 15 residues. Germline CDR1 and CDR2: SGHTA and FQGNSA. CDR3 residues: CASSRSSGSTDTQYF. DNA of the CDR3: TGTGCCAGCAGCCGCAGTAGCGGATCCACAGATACGCAGTATTTT.

This clonotype showed up many times. The genes are TRBV29-1 and TRBJ1-5; tentative D call: TRBD1 (5 bases). This CDR3 spans 14 amino acids. In germline, CDR1 is SQVTM, CDR2 ANQGSEA. The germline V and J ends were trimmed by 5 bases and 2 bases, with 13 bases remaining between them. The CDR3 region has the DNA TGCAGCGTTTCGGGACTGTCGGGCAATCAGCCCCAGCATTTT. The encoded protein is CSVSGLSGNQPQHF.

This clonotype was picked up many times. This chain connects TRBV20-1 to TRBJ2-1; D is undetermined. This CDR3 has 10 residues. The ends were cut back, 5 bases at V and 4 bases at J, with 3 bases in the middle. Germline V lookup: CDR1 DFQATT, CDR2 SNEGSKA (reference sequence). In DNA form, the CDR3 reads TGCAGTGCTGAATACAATGAGCAGTTCTTC. It specifies CSAEYNEQFF.

The chain recombines TRBV6-2 or TRBV6-3 with TRBJ1-4; no reliable D call. This CDR3 has 19 amino acids. The germline V and J ends were trimmed by 0 bases and 6 bases, with 23 bases remaining between them. Germline loops: CDR1 MNHEY, CDR2 SVGEGT. CDR3 nucleotides: TGTGCCAGCAGTTACTCCTATGCTCAAGAAGGATCTTCAGATGAAAAACTGTTTTTT. Translating it yields CASSYSYAQEGSSDEKLFF.